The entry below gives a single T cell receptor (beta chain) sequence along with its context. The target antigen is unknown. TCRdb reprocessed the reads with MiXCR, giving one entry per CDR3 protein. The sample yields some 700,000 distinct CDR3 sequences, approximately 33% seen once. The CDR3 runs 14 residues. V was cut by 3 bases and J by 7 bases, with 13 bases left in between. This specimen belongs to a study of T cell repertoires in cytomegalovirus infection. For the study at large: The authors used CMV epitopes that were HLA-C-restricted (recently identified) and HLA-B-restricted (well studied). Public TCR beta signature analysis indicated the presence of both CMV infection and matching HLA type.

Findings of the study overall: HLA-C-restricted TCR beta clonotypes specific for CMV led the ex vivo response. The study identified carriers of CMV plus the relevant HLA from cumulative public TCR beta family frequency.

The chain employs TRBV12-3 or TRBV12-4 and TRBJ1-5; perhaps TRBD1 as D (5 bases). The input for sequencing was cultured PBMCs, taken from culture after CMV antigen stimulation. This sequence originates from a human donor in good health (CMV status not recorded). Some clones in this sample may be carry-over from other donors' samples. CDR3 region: CASSFQGMVQPQHF. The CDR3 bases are TGTGCCAGCAGTTTTCAGGGAATGGTACAGCCCCAGCATTTT.